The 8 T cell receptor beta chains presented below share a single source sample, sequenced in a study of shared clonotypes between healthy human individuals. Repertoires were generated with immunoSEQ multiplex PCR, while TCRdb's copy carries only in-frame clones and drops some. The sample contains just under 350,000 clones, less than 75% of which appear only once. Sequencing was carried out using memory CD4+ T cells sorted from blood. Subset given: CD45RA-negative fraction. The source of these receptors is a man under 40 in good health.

CDR3 bases: TGTGCCAGCTCACCAACTAATGCGGGGGACAAAAACATTCAGTACTTC. Residues: CASSPTNAGDKNIQYF. The V and J genes are TRBV18 and TRBJ2-4, with 7 nucleotides matching TRBD2. V was pared by 2 bases and J by 3 bases, with 7 bases of the junction left unmatched. Per the germline V gene, CDR1 is KGHSH and CDR2 is LQKENI. The CDR3 is 16 amino acids.

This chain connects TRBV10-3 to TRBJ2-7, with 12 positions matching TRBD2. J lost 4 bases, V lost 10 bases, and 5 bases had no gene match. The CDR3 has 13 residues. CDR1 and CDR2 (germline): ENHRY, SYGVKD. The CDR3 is CATWTSGTYEQYF. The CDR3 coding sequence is TGTGCCACTTGGACTAGCGGGACTTACGAGCAGTACTTC.

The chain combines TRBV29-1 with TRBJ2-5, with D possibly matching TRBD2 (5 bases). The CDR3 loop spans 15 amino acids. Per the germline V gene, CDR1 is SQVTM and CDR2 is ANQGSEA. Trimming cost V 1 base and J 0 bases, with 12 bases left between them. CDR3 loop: CSVEARGRYQETQYF. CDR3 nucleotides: TGCAGCGTTGAAGCCCGGGGAAGGTACCAAGAGACCCAGTACTTC.

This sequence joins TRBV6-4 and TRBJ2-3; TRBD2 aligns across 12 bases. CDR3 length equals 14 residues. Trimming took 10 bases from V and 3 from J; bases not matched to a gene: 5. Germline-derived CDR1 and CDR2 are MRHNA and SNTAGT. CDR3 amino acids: CATSLAGGTDTQYF. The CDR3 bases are TGTGCCACCTCACTAGCGGGGGGTACAGATACGCAGTATTTT.

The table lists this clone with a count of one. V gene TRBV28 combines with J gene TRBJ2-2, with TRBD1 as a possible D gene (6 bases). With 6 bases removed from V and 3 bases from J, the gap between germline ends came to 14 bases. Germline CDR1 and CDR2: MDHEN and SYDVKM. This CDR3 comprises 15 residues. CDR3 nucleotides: TGTGCCAGCAGACCCCCGGACAGATACACCGGGGAGCTGTTTTTT. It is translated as CASRPPDRYTGELFF.

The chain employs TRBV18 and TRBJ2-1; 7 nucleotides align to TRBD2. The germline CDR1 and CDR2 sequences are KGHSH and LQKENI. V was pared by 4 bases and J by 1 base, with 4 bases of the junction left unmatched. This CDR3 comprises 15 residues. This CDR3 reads CASSRSSGSYNEQFF. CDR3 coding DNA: TGTGCCAGCTCACGATCTAGCGGTTCCTACAATGAGCAGTTCTTC.

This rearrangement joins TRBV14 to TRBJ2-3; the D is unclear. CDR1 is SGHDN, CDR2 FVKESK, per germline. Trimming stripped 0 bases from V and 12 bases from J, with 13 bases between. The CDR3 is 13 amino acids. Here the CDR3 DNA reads TGTGCCAGCAGCCAAGAGAATTTCTCCCCACAGTATTTT. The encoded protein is CASSQENFSPQYF. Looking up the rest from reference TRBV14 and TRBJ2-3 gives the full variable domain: EAGVTQFPSHSVIEKGQTVTLRCDPISGHDNLYWYRRVMGKEIKFLLHFVKESKQDESGMPNNRFLAERTGGTYSTLKVQPAELEDSGVYFCASSQENFSPQYFGPGTRLTVL.

In DNA, the CDR3 is TGTGCCAGCACCCGGACGGCCGACTCCTACGAGCAGTACTTC. Its protein is CASTRTADSYEQYF. V gene TRBV6-6 combines with J gene TRBJ2-7; D remains unclear. Trimming removed 7 bases at V and 0 bases at J, with 13 bases between. Germline V CDR1 and CDR2: MNHNY, SVGAGI (reference sequence). The CDR3 spans 14 residues.